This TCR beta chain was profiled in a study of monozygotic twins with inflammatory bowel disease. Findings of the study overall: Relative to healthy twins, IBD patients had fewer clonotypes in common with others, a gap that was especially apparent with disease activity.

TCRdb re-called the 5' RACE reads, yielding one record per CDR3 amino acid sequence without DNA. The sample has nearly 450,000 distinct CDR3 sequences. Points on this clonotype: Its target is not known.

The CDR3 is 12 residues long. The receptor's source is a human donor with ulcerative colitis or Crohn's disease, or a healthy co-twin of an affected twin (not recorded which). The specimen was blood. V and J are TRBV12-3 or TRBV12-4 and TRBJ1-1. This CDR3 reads CASGPMNTEAFF.